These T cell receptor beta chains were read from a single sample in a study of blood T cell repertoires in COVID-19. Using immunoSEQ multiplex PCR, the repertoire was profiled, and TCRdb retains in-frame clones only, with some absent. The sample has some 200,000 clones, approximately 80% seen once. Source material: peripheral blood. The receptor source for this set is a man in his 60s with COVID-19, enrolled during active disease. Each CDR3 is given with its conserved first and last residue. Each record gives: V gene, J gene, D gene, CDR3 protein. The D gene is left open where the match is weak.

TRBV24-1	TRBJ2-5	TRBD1	CATSDPRTGQQTQYF
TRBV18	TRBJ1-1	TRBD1	CASSPRTGAETEAFF
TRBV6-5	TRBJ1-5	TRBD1	CASSSLSRGRFQPQHF
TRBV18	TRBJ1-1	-	CASSRERGRSEAFF
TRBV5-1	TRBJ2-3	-	CASSLGQTSTDTQYF
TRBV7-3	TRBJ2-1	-	CASSLVSGRSNEQFF
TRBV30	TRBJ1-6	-	CASGTVGTPLHF
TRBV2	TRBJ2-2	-	CASSAAARSELFF
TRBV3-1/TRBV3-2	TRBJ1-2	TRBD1	CASSQAQGANGYTF
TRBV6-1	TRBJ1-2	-	CASSDWPAFYGYTF
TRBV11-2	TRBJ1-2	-	CASSRGGGYGYTF
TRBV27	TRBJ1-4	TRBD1	CASSSTGRVEKLFF
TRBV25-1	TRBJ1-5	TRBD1	CASSEGGTGGIQPQHF
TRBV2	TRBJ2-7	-	CASSDGSYEQYF
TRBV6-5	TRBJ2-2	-	CASGRVLNTGELFF
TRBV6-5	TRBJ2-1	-	CASSADRNNEQFF
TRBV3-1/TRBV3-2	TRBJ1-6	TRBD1	CASSQDLTGQDSPLHF
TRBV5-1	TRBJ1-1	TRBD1	CASSPYRGQDAEAFF
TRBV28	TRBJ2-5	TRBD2	CASTTRPSQGLAGLKTQYF
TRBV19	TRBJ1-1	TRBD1	CASSIGDRGPEAFF
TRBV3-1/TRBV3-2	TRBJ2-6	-	CASSQDGGSGANVLTF
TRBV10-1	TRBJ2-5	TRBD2	CASSVGAGGQETQYF
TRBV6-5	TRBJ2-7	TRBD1	CASSKYRGLRYEQYF
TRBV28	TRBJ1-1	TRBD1	CASRQGAGEAFF